One and the same sample provided the 31 T cell receptor beta chains below, sequenced in a study of blood T cells in healthy people across ages. Primed by a sample-barcoded 5' primer and a J-beta primer mix, a second PCR proceeded for about 6 to 12 cycles. One entry per CDR3 protein results from TCRdb running MiXCR on the 5' RACE reads. This sample has about 1.8 million distinct CDR3 sequences; about 49% occur once, and the top ten carry less than 2.5%. Sequencing was done on a sample of blood. These receptors were obtained from a woman between 35 and 50 years old in good health.

For this clonotype: At one of its ends the junction is not consistent with the germline gene, which may arise from a read error. The genes are TRBV5-1 and TRBJ2-1; D call uncertain. From germline, CDR1 is SGHRS and CDR2 YFSETQ. The CDR3 contains 12 residues. Here the CDR3 reads CASSPQSNEQFF. The CDR3 DNA reads as TGTGCCAGCAGCCCTCAGTCCAATGAGCAGTTCTTC.

This chain links TRBV20-1 with TRBJ2-1, with 9 bases lining up with TRBD2. Germline CDR1 is DFQATT and CDR2 is SNEGSKA (reference sequence). Unmatched junction bases numbered 10, after V lost 1 base and J lost 6 bases. The CDR3 has 16 amino acids. The CDR3 DNA is TGCAGTGCTAGAGTCCCTACCAGCGGGGGGACCAATGAGCAGTTCTTC. It encodes CSARVPTSGGTNEQFF.

This clonotype has only a few counts. The V and J genes are TRBV28 and TRBJ2-7; D remains unclear. The V end lost 8 bases, the J end lost 1 base, and 9 bases lay between the germline ends. In germline, CDR1 is MDHEN, CDR2 SYDVKM. This CDR3 is 12 amino acids long. Written as DNA, the CDR3 is TGTGCCAGCGGATCTAAGTCCTACGAGCAGTACTTC. As protein: CASGSKSYEQYF. Combining the CDR3 with reference TRBV28 and TRBJ2-7 gives the whole variable domain DVKVTQSSRYLVKRTGEKVFLECVQDMDHENMFWYRQDPGLGLRLIYFSYDVKMKEKGDIPEGYSVSREKKERFSLILESASTNQTSMYLCASGSKSYEQYFGPGTRLTVT.

This clonotype was observed a handful of times. The chain has TRBV6-5 and TRBJ2-5; D unresolved. Trimming took 0 bases from V and 4 from J, leaving 9 bases between them. CDR3 length: 14 amino acids. Germline values: CDR1 MNHEY, CDR2 SVGAGI. The CDR3 here is CASSYSKALETQYF. The DNA for the CDR3 is TGTGCCAGCAGTTACTCGAAGGCTTTAGAGACCCAGTACTTC.

The rearrangement links TRBV4-3 to TRBJ1-6; D not resolved. Germline lookup yields CDR1 LGHNA and CDR2 YSLEER. The germline V and J ends were trimmed by 0 bases and 10 bases, with 13 bases remaining between them. The CDR3 spans 15 residues. The CDR3 nucleotides are TGCGCCAGCAGCCAAGAGGCACCCGGGGTCTCACCCCTCCACTTT. Amino acid sequence: CASSQEAPGVSPLHF.

This chain uses TRBV20-1 with TRBJ2-1; 12 nucleotides agree with TRBD2. Germline CDR1 reads DFQATT; CDR2 reads SNEGSKA (reference sequence). J gave up 10 bases and V 6 bases, and 13 bases lay outside the gene matches. The CDR3 is 15 amino acids. CDR3 DNA sequence: TGCAGTGCCATTAAGCGGGAACTAGCGGGAGGCGAGCAGTTCTTC. Translating it yields CSAIKRELAGGEQFF.

A single count supports this clonotype. The chain employs TRBV28 and TRBJ2-3; D remains unclear. Trimming cost V 1 base and J 1 base, with 12 bases left between them. CDR1 MDHEN and CDR2 SYDVKM come from the germline V gene. CDR3 length equals 16 residues. The CDR3 DNA reads as TGTGCCAGCAGTTTATTGGCCCCGGTCCGCACAGATACGCAGTATTTT. It specifies CASSLLAPVRTDTQYF.

The chain couples TRBV24-1 to TRBJ2-3; 13 nucleotides agree with TRBD2. Germline CDR1 is KGHDR and CDR2 is SFDVKD. The length of the CDR3 is 17 residues. Trimming took 2 bases from V and 10 from J; bases not matched to a gene: 11. The CDR3 nucleotides are TGTGCCACCAGTGATTCACGACTAGCGGGGGGCCCACGGGCGCAGTATTTT. It codes for CATSDSRLAGGPRAQYF.

As DNA, the CDR3 is TGTGCCAGCAGGACCGCCGGGACAGGGAGGGAGACCCAGTACTTC. Translated, it gives CASRTAGTGRETQYF. This chain uses TRBV28 with TRBJ2-5, with 9 bases identical to TRBD1. This CDR3 is 15 amino acids long. Per the germline V gene, CDR1 is MDHEN and CDR2 is SYDVKM. Losses at the gene ends were 6 bases for V and 5 bases for J; bases not matched to a gene: 10.

The gene calls are TRBV12-3 or TRBV12-4 and TRBJ2-1, with a weak D call TRBD1 (5 bases). The CDR3 length is 14 residues. Trimming removed 4 bases at V and 5 bases at J, with 12 bases between. CDR3 loop: CASSWPLGDNEQFF. As DNA, the CDR3 is TGTGCCAGCAGTTGGCCGTTAGGGGACAATGAGCAGTTCTTC.

J is TRBJ1-4 and V is TRBV6-2 or TRBV6-3; unclear D gene. CDR1 and CDR2 from the germline V gene are MNHEY and SVGEGT. Trimming removed 6 bases at V and 6 bases at J, with 14 bases between. The CDR3 length is 14 residues. For the CDR3, the DNA is TGTGCCAGCAGGGACCCGGGAGTTTATGAAAAACTGTTTTTT. This codes for CASRDPGVYEKLFF.

The V and J genes are TRBV2 and TRBJ2-5; D is possibly TRBD1 (6 bases). Per germline, CDR1 SNHLY and CDR2 FYNNEI. This CDR3 region has 15 residues. The germline V and J ends were trimmed by 6 bases and 11 bases, with 25 bases remaining between them. The CDR3 loop is CASSVQGTAINEQYF. DNA of the CDR3: TGTGCCAGCAGCGTACAGGGTACCGCCATCAATGAGCAGTACTTC. Using reference TRBV2 and TRBJ2-5 for the parts outside the CDR3, the full variable domain is EPEVTQTPSHQVTQMGQEVILRCVPISNHLYFYWYRQILGQKVEFLVSFYNNEISEKSEIFDDQFSVERPDGSNFTLKIRSTKLEDSAMYFCASSVQGTAINEQYFGPGTRLLVL.

The CDR3: CASSLGQLYNSPLHF. CDR3 DNA sequence: TGTGCCAGCAGTTTGGGACAGCTCTATAATTCACCCCTCCACTTT. The chain carries TRBV27 and TRBJ1-6; 7 nucleotides line up with TRBD1. V dropped 3 bases and J dropped 3; count of bases not matched to a gene: 2. CDR3 length: 15 residues. CDR1 is MNHEY and CDR2 is SMNVEV in the germline V gene (reference sequence).

This clonotype was recorded only once. V gene TRBV9 combines with J gene TRBJ2-5; 10 positions agree with TRBD2. V gave up 1 base and J gave up 11 bases; unmatched junction bases: 8. There are 14 residues in the CDR3. Germline V CDR1 and CDR2: SGDLS, YYNGEE. Here the CDR3 DNA reads TGTGCCAGCAGCGTAACTAGCGGGGACAATGAGCAGTACTTC. Translating it yields CASSVTSGDNEQYF.

This clonotype is a singleton in its sample. The chain employs TRBV5-6 and TRBJ1-5, with D possibly being TRBD1 (6 bases). Germline V gene sequence: CDR1 SGHDT, CDR2 YYEEEE. The CDR3 contains 12 residues. Trimming took 4 bases from V and 9 from J, leaving 11 bases between them. The CDR3 sequence is CASSTTGRPQHF. CDR3 bases: TGTGCCAGCAGCACCACAGGGCGGCCCCAGCATTTT.

The chain employs TRBV20-1 and TRBJ1-2; D not certain. The germline gives CDR1 DFQATT, CDR2 SNEGSKA (reference sequence). The CDR3 runs to 14 residues. The CDR3, as DNA: TGCAGCCCGCCGCCCTGGGTAGCTAACTATGGCTACACCTTC. This translates into CSPPPWVANYGYTF.

The count of this clonotype is one. The chain joins TRBV27 to TRBJ1-4, with no clear D. The V gene's germline CDR1 is MNHEY and CDR2 SMNVEV (reference sequence). The CDR3 consists of 15 residues. Trimming stripped 1 base from V and 8 bases from J, with 14 bases between. Here the CDR3 reads CASSLLQSGGEKLFF. For the CDR3, the DNA is TGTGCCAGCAGTTTATTACAAAGCGGAGGAGAAAAACTGTTTTTT.

The chain recombines TRBV7-2 with TRBJ1-6; D gene ambiguous. The V gene's germline CDR1 is SGHTA and CDR2 FQGNSA. V shed 2 bases and J shed 0 bases, with 8 bases lying between them. The CDR3 extends over 16 amino acids. The CDR3 nucleotides read TGTGCCAGCAGCTTACGTCAGAGCTCCTATAATTCACCCCTCCACTTT. Protein: CASSLRQSSYNSPLHF.

In this sample, this clonotype turned up once. The gene calls are TRBV7-6 and TRBJ2-7, with 7 bases that match TRBD1. This CDR3 contains 14 residues. The germline V gene encodes CDR1 SGHVS and CDR2 FNYEAQ. J gave up 7 bases and V 5 bases, and 11 bases lay outside the gene matches. CDR3 region: CASSPAGGLAEQYF. The CDR3 DNA reads TGTGCCAGCAGCCCCGCAGGGGGTCTCGCTGAGCAGTACTTC.

This clonotype was detected only a few times. The chain couples TRBV29-1 to TRBJ1-2, with 7 bases matching TRBD1. This CDR3 contains 14 residues. Germline V CDR1 and CDR2: SQVTM, ANQGSEA. The V segment lost 7 bases and the J segment 3 bases; nucleotides outside the gene matches: 11. CDR3 protein: CSAEKVTGDYGYTF. CDR3 in DNA: TGCAGCGCCGAAAAAGTAACAGGGGACTATGGCTACACCTTC.

This clonotype came up a few times. V gene TRBV4-1 combines with J gene TRBJ2-7; D uncertain. V dropped 0 bases and J dropped 3 bases, with 9 bases sitting between them. The CDR3 runs to 14 residues. Per the germline V gene, CDR1 is MGHRA and CDR2 is YSYEKL. Here the CDR3 reads CASSQEDDNYEQYF. The CDR3 bases are TGCGCCAGCAGCCAAGAAGACGATAACTACGAGCAGTACTTC.

The CDR3 is CASNSGSDSYEQYF. The CDR3 DNA reads as TGTGCCAGCAATAGCGGTTCAGACTCCTACGAGCAGTACTTC. The rearrangement uses TRBV2 and TRBJ2-7; D is possibly TRBD2 (6 bases). The V end lost 7 bases, the J end lost 0 bases, and 13 bases lay between the germline ends. Germline CDR1 is SNHLY and CDR2 is FYNNEI. The CDR3 loop spans 14 amino acids.

The sample holds a few counts of this clonotype. The chain links TRBV7-2 to TRBJ1-4; no definite D call. V was cut by 5 bases and J by 3 bases, with 16 bases left in between. Germline V lookup: CDR1 SGHTA, CDR2 FQGNSA. This CDR3 has 16 amino acids. The CDR3 spells CASSVLSGMSNEKLFF. The CDR3 region has the DNA TGTGCCAGCAGCGTTCTATCCGGGATGTCTAATGAAAAACTGTTTTTT. Combining the CDR3 with reference TRBV7-2 and TRBJ1-4 gives the whole variable domain GAGVSQSPSNKVTEKGKDVELRCDPISGHTALYWYRQSLGQGLEFLIYFQGNSAPDKSGLPSDRFSAERTGGSVSTLTIQRTQQEDSAVYLCASSVLSGMSNEKLFFGSGTQLSVL.

This clonotype was counted many times. The rearrangement links TRBV29-1 to TRBJ2-7; 7 nucleotides align to TRBD1. Trimming took 7 bases from V and 1 from J; bases not matched to a gene: 7. Germline CDR1 is SQVTM and CDR2 is ANQGSEA. The CDR3 length is 13 residues. The CDR3 here is CSATPGQSYEQYF. CDR3 sequence (DNA): TGCAGCGCTACTCCGGGACAGTCCTACGAGCAGTACTTC.

This clonotype showed up just once. The chain links TRBV28 to TRBJ1-2; 8 nucleotides agree with TRBD1. Germline CDR1 reads MDHEN; CDR2 reads SYDVKM. The CDR3 length is 14 residues. V lost 10 bases to trimming and J lost 2 bases; unmatched junction nucleotides: 9. CDR3 bases: TGTGCCACCAAGGACAGGGTCCCAAACTATGGCTACACCTTC. The encoded protein is CATKDRVPNYGYTF.

The chain links TRBV2 to TRBJ2-1, with 13 bases matching TRBD2. The germline CDR1 and CDR2 sequences are SNHLY and FYNNEI. With V trimmed by 6 bases and J by 0 bases, 14 bases remained unmatched. The CDR3 runs 20 residues. CDR3 region: CASSKEPPGLAGSSYNEQFF. DNA for the CDR3: TGTGCCAGCAGCAAAGAACCACCGGGACTAGCGGGGAGCTCCTACAATGAGCAGTTCTTC.

This clonotype appeared many times. The gene calls are TRBV20-1 and TRBJ2-7; 11 bases fit TRBD1. The germline V gene encodes CDR1 DFQATT and CDR2 SNEGSKA (reference sequence). The V segment lost 0 bases and the J segment 3 bases; nucleotides outside the gene matches: 4. There are 15 residues in the CDR3. CDR3 residues: CSARDPGTGGYEQYF. The CDR3 bases are TGCAGTGCTAGAGATCCGGGGACAGGGGGCTACGAGCAGTACTTC.

The chain couples TRBV7-2 to TRBJ2-5; 8 nucleotides agree with TRBD2. The CDR3 totals 16 residues. The V and J ends lost 5 bases and 5 bases, in that order; junction bases with no gene match: 13. The germline V gene encodes CDR1 SGHTA and CDR2 FQGNSA. The CDR3, as DNA: TGTGCCAGCAGCCGAGAGACGGGGGGGCCCCGCGAGACCCAGTACTTC. Translated, it gives CASSRETGGPRETQYF.

V usage is TRBV28 and J usage is TRBJ2-3, with D possibly TRBD2 on 7 matching bases. CDR3 length equals 17 residues. V was clipped by 2 bases and J by 4 bases, with 19 bases between them. Germline V lookup: CDR1 MDHEN, CDR2 SYDVKM. The CDR3 loop reads CASSLRGGSKRADTQYF. As DNA, the CDR3 is TGTGCCAGCAGTTTAAGGGGGGGGTCAAAGAGGGCAGATACGCAGTATTTT.

The gene calls are TRBV6-2 or TRBV6-3 and TRBJ2-1; D unclear. The germline V gene encodes CDR1 MNHEY and CDR2 SVGEGT. The CDR3 consists of 12 residues. Trimming took 9 bases from V and 8 from J, leaving 14 bases between them. The CDR3 DNA reads as TGTGCCAGTAAGGTGTCTGGAGATGAGCAGTTCTTC. Its protein is CASKVSGDEQFF.

In this sample, this clonotype turned up a few times. This chain uses TRBV3-1 with TRBJ1-2, with D perhaps TRBD1 (6 bases). The CDR3 extends over 15 amino acids. V was cut by 1 base and J by 4 bases, with 13 bases left in between. In germline, CDR1 is LGHDT, CDR2 YNNKEL (reference sequence). The CDR3 region is CASSQGQGYLYGYTF. DNA for the CDR3: TGTGCCAGCAGCCAAGGTCAGGGGTACCTCTATGGCTACACCTTC.